Included here is one T cell receptor beta chain sequence, with context. Sequencing was performed with immunoSEQ multiplex PCR; in TCRdb, only in-frame clones are kept and a portion is missing. Of over 200,000 clones in the sample, 70% to 90% are singletons; the top ten hold roughly 2.5%. The Seattle patients joined while their infection was active and were tracked longitudinally afterward. The sample originates from a study of blood T cell repertoires in COVID-19. Study summary: Specimens from acute and convalescent COVID-19 originated in the United States, Italy and Spain.

Deletions cut 4 bases from V and 5 bases from J, with 17 bases between. Germline values: CDR1 MNHEY, CDR2 SMNVEV (reference sequence). The CDR3 is made up of 15 amino acids. This clonotype was obtained from a young man with COVID-19, enrolled during active disease. The V call is TRBV27, the J call TRBJ1-2, with D perhaps TRBD1 (6 bases). The material sequenced was peripheral blood. CDR3 DNA sequence: TGTGCCAGCAGTTCCCCCAGGGGAGGGGAATATGGCTACACCTTC. Amino acid sequence: CASSSPRGGEYGYTF.